The clone carrying this TCR beta chain was counted once. Data came from immunoSEQ multiplex PCR; TCRdb stores just in-frame clones and leaves some out. Of under 150,000 clones listed, around 79% are singletons. These data originate in a study of blood T cell repertoires in COVID-19. Germline CDR1 is SGHKS and CDR2 is YYEKEE (reference sequence). This CDR3 spans 14 amino acids. Unmatched junction bases numbered 5, after V lost 7 bases and J lost 2 bases. The clonotype originates from a middle-aged man with active or convalescent COVID-19. V usage is TRBV5-5 and J usage is TRBJ2-7; the match to TRBD2 covers 11 bases. The sequencing input was peripheral blood. CDR3 nucleotide sequence: TGTGCCAGCTCCTCGGGACTAGCGGCCTACGAGCAGTACTTC. It encodes CASSSGLAAYEQYF.